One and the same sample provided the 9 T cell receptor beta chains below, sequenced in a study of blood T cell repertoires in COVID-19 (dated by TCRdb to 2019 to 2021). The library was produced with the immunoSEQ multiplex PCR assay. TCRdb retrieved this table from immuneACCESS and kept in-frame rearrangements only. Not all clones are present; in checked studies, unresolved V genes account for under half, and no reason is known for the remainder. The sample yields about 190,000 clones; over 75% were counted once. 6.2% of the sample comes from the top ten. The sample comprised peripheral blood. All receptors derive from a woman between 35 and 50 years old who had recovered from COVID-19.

The CDR3 nucleotides read TGTGCCTGGAGTGGAGGGACTAGCGGGAGTCCCTACGAGCAGTACTTC. Translated, it gives CAWSGGTSGSPYEQYF. The V call is TRBV30, the J call TRBJ2-7, with 14 nucleotides matching TRBD2. The CDR3 covers 16 residues. Germline V CDR1 and CDR2: GTSNPN, SVGIG (reference sequence). V dropped 1 base and J dropped 2; count of bases not matched to a gene: 4.

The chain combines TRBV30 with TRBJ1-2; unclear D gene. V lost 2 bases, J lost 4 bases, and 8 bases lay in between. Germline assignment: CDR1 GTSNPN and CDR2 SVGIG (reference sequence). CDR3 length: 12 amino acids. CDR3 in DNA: TGTGCCTGGAGTTCATCGGGCTATGGCTACACCTTC. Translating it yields CAWSSSGYGYTF. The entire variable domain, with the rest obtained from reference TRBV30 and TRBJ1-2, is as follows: SQTIHQWPATLVQPVGSPLSLECTVEGTSNPNLYWYRQAAGRGLQLLFYSVGIGQISSEVPQNLSASRPQDRQFILSSKKLLLSDSGFYLCAWSSSGYGYTFGSGTRLTVV.

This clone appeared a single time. The CDR3 DNA is TGTGCCAGCAGTCAGTCACAGTGGGAGACCCAGTACTTC. Amino acid sequence: CASSQSQWETQYF. The chain has TRBV12-3 or TRBV12-4 and TRBJ2-5; unclear D gene. This CDR3 region has 13 residues. The V end was cut by 5 bases, the J end by 5 bases, with 12 bases between.

The CDR3 reads CAWSLRGEQYF. The CDR3 DNA follows: TGTGCCTGGAGTCTTCGAGGCGAGCAGTACTTC. The chain is built from TRBV30 and TRBJ2-7; D remains ambiguous. V lost 2 bases, J lost 6 bases, and 8 bases lay in between. Germline loops: CDR1 GTSNPN, CDR2 SVGIG (reference sequence). This CDR3 is 11 amino acids long.

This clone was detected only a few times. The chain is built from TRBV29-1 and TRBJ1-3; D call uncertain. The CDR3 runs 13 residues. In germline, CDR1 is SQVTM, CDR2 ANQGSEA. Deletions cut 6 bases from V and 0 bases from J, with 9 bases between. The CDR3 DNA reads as TGCAGCGTGGGAGAAATCTCTGGAAACACCATATATTTT. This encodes CSVGEISGNTIYF.

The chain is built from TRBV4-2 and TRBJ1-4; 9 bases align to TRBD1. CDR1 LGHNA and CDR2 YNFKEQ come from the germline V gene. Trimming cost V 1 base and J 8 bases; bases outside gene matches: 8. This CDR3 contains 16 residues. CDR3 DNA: TGTGCCAGCAGCCAAGTTGGGCCGGACAGGGGCGAAAAACTGTTTTTT. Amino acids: CASSQVGPDRGEKLFF.

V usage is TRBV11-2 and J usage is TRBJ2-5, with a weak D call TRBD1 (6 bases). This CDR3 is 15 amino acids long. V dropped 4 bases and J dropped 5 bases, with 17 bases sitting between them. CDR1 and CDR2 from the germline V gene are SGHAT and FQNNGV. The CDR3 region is CASSYSLDSGETQYF. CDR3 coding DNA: TGTGCCAGCAGCTATAGCCTGGACAGTGGGGAGACCCAGTACTTC.

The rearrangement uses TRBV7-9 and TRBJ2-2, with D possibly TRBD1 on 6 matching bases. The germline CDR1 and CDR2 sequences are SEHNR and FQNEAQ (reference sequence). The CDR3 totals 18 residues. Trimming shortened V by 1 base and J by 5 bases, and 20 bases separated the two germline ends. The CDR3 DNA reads TGTGCCAGCAGCTTAGGGACTCTAGTGCCAGGGGCGACCGGGGAGCTGTTTTTT. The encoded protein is CASSLGTLVPGATGELFF.

CDR3 nucleotides: TGTGCCAGCAGCTCACGCGACGGAGGGGACACTGAAGCTTTCTTT. Translated, it gives CASSSRDGGDTEAFF. The rearrangement uses TRBV11-2 and TRBJ1-1, with a weak D call TRBD1 (5 bases). The V and J ends lost 4 bases and 3 bases respectively, with 15 bases between them. Per the germline V gene, CDR1 is SGHAT and CDR2 is FQNNGV. This CDR3 comprises 15 residues.